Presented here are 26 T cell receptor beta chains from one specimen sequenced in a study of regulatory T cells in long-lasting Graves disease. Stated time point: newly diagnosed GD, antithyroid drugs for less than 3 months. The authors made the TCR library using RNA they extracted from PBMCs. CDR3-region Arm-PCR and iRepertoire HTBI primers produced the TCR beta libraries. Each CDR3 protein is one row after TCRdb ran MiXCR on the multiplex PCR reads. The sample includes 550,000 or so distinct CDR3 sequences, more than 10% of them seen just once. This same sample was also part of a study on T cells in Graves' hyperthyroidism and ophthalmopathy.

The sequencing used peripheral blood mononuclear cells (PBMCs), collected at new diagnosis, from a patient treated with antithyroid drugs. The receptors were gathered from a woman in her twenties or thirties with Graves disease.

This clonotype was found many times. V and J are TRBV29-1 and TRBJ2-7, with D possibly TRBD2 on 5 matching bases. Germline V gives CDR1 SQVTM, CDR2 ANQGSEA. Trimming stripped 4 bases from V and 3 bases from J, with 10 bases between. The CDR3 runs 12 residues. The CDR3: CSVGGVGYEQYF. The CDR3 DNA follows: TGCAGCGTTGGGGGAGTTGGCTACGAGCAGTACTTC.

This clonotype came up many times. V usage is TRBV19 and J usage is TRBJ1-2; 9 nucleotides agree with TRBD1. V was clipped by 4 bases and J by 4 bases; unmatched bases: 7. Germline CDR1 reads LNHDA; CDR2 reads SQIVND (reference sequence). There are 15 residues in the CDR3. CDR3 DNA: TGTGCCAGTAGTACCTTGGGACAGGGAGGCTATGGCTACACCTTC. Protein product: CASSTLGQGGYGYTF.

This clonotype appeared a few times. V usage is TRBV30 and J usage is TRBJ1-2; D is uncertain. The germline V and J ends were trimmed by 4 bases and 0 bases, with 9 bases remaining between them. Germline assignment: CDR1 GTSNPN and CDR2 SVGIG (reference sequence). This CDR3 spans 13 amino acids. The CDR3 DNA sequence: TGTGCCTGGACCCCCTATCCTAACTATGGCTACACCTTC. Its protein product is CAWTPYPNYGYTF. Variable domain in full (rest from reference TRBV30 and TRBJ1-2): SQTIHQWPATLVQPVGSPLSLECTVEGTSNPNLYWYRQAAGRGLQLLFYSVGIGQISSEVPQNLSASRPQDRQFILSSKKLLLSDSGFYLCAWTPYPNYGYTFGSGTRLTVV.

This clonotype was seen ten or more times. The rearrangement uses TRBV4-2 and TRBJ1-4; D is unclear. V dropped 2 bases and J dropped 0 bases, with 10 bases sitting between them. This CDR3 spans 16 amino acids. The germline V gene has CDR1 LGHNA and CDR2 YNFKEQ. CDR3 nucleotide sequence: TGTGCCAGCAGCCAAAGCGCTGGGGCAACTAATGAAAAACTGTTTTTT. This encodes CASSQSAGATNEKLFF.

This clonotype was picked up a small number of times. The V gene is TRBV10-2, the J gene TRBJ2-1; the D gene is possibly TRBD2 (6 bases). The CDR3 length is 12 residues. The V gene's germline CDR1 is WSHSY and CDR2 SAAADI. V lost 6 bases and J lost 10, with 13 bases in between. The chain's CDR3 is CASRLTRGEQFF. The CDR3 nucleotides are TGCGCCAGCAGGCTGACTAGAGGCGAGCAGTTCTTC.

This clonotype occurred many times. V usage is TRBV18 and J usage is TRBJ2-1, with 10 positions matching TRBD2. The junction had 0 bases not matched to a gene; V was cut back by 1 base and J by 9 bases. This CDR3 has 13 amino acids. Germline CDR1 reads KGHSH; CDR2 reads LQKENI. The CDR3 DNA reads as TGTGCCAGCTCACCACTAGCGGGAGGTGAGCAGTTCTTC. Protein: CASSPLAGGEQFF.

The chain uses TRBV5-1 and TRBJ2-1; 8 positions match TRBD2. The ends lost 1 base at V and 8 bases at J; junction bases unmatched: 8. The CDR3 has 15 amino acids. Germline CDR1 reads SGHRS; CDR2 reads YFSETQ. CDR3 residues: CASSLFSGRQYEQFF. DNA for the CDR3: TGCGCCAGCAGCTTGTTCAGCGGGAGACAATATGAGCAGTTCTTC.

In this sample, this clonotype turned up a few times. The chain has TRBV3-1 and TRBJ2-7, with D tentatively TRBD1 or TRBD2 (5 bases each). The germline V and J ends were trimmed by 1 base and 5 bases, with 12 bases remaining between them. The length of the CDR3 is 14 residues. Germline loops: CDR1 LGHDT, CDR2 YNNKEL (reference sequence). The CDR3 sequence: CASSQAQGRNEQYF. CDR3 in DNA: TGTGCCAGCAGCCAAGCCCAGGGACGGAACGAGCAGTACTTC.

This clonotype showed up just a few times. DNA of the CDR3: TGTGCCAGTAGTATAGATGCGGGGCTCGGACAGCCCCAGCATTTT. Protein: CASSIDAGLGQPQHF. The chain recombines TRBV19 with TRBJ1-5; a possible D gene is TRBD1 (5 bases). V was cut by 0 bases and J by 7 bases, with 13 bases left in between. This CDR3 comprises 15 residues. The germline V gene encodes CDR1 LNHDA and CDR2 SQIVND (reference sequence).

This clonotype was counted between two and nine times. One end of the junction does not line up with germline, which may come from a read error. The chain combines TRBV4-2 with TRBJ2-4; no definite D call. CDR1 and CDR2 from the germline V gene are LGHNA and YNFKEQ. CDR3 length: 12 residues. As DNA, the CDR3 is TGTGCCAGCCGCCAGATCAAAAACATTCAGTACTTC. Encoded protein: CASRQIKNIQYF.

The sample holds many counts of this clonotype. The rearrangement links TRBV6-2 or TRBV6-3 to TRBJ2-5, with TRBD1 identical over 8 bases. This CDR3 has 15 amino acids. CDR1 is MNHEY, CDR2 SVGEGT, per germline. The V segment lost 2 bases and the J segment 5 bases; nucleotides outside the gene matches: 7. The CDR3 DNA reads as TGTGCCAGCAGTTACCCAGCAGGGGGCTTTGAGACCCAGTACTTC. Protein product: CASSYPAGGFETQYF.

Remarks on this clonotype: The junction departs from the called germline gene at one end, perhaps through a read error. Here the CDR3 reads CASTPIEHFF. Written as DNA, the CDR3 is TGTGCCAGCACCCCCATAGAGCACTTCTTC. V gene TRBV11-3 combines with J gene TRBJ2-1; D unclear. CDR3 length: 10 amino acids. Germline values: CDR1 SGHNT, CDR2 YENEEA.

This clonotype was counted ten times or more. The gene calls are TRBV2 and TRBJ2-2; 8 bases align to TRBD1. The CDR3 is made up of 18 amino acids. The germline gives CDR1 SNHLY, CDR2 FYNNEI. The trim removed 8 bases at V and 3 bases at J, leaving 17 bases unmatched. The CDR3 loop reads CASEPPGGDNVDTGELFF. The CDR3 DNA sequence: TGTGCCAGCGAACCCCCAGGGGGCGACAACGTGGACACCGGGGAGCTGTTTTTT.

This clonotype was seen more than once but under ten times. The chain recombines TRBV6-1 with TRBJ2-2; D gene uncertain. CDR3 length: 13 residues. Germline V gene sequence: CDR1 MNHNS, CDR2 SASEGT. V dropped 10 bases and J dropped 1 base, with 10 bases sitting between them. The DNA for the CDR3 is TGTGCCACCGGCCTTCTGAACACCGGGGAGCTGTTTTTT. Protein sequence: CATGLLNTGELFF.

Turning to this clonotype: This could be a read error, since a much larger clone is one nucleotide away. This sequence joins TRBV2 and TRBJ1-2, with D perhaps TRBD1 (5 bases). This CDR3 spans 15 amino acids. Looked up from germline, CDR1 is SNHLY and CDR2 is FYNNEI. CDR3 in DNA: TGTACCAGCAGTGAAATTGACAGACCCTCCTATGGCTACACCTTC. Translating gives CTSSEIDRPSYGYTF.

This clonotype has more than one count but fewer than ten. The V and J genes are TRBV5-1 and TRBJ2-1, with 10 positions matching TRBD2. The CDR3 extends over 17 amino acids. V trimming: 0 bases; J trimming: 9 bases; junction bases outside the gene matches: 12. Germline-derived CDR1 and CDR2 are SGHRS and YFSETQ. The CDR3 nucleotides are TGCGCCAGCAGCTTGGTTCCCCCTCTAGCGGGAGAGGGTGAGCAGTTCTTC. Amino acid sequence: CASSLVPPLAGEGEQFF.

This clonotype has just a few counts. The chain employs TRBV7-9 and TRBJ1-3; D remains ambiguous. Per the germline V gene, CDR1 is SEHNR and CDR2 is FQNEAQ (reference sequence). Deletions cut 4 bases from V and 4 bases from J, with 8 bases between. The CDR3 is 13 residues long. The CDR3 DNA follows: TGTGCCAGCAGCTCAGCGGCGGGAAACACCATATATTTT. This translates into CASSSAAGNTIYF. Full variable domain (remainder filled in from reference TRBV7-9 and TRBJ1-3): DTGVSQNPRHKITKRGQNVTFRCDPISEHNRLYWYRQTLGQGPEFLTYFQNEAQLEKSRLLSDRFSAERPKGSFSTLEIQRTEQGDSAMYLCASSSAAGNTIYFGEGSWLTVV.

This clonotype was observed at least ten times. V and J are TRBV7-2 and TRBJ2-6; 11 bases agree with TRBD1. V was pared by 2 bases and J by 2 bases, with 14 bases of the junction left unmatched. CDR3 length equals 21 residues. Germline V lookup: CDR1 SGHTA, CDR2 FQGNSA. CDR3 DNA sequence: TGTGCCAGCAGCTTATGGGTGGTCAGAGGACAGGGGGCCCCTGGGGCCAACGTCCTGACTTTC. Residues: CASSLWVVRGQGAPGANVLTF.

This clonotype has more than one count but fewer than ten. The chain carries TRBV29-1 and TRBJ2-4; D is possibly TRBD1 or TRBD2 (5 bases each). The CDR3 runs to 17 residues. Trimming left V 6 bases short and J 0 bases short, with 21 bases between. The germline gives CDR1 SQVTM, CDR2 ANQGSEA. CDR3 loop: CSVRDLDDGLAKNIQYF. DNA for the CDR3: TGCAGCGTGAGGGACCTTGATGACGGGTTAGCCAAAAACATTCAGTACTTC.

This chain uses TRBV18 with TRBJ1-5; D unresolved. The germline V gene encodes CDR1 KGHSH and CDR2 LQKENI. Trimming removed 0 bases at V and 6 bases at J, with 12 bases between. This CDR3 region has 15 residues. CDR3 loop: CASSPPLGVGQPQHF. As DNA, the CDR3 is TGTGCCAGCTCACCACCACTAGGAGTTGGTCAGCCCCAGCATTTT.

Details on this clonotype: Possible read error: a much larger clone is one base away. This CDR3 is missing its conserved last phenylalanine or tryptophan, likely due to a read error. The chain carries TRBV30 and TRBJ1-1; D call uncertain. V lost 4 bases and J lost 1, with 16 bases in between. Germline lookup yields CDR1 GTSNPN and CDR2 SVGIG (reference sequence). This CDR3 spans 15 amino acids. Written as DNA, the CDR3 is TGTGCCTGGACAGATAACCGGCGGCCGAACACTGAAGCTTTCGTT. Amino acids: CAWTDNRRPNTEAFV.

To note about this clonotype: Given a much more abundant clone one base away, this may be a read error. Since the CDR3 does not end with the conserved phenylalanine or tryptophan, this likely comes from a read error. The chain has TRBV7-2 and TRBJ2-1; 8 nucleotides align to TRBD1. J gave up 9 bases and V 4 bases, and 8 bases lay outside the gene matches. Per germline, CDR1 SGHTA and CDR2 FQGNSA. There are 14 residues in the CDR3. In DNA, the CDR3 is TGTGCCAGCAGCTCTCAGGGGGCAGGGGCTGAGCAGTTCTTG. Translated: CASSSQGAGAEQFL.

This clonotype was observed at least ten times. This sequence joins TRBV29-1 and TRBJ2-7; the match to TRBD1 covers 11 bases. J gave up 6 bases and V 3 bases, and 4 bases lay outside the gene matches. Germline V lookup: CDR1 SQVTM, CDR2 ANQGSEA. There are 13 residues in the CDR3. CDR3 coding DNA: TGCAGCGTTGAGCAGGACAGGGGGCGCGAGCAGTACTTC. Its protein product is CSVEQDRGREQYF.

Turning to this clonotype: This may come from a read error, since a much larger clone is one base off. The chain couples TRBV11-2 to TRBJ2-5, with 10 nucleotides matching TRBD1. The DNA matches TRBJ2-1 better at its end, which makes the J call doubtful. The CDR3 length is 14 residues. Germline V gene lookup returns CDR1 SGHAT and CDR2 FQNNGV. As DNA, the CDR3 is TGTGCCAACAGCTTTGACCGACAGGGGGCATCGCAGTTCTTC. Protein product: CANSFDRQGASQFF.

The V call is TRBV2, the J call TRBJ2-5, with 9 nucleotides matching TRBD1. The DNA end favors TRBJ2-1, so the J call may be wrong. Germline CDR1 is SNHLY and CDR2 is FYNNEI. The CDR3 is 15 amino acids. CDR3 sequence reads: CASRTPGQGRDEQFF. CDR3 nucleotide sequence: TGTGCCAGCAGGACACCGGGACAGGGAAGGGATGAGCAGTTCTTC.

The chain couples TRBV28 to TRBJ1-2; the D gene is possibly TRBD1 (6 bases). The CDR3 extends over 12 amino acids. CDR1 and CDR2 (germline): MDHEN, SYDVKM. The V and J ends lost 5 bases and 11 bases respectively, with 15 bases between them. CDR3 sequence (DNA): TGTGCCAGCAGTATGACACAGGGTAGTTACACCTTC. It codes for CASSMTQGSYTF.